This TCR beta chain is drawn from a study of CD8+CD57+ T cells in acquired aplastic anemia. On the study more broadly: The DNA of sorted CD4+ and CD8+ cells averaged around 3 ug. Findings and caveats of the study: Patients versus controls showed no significant CD8+ Simpson's diversity difference. There were approximately 27 CD8+ CDR3 sequences that occurred in both patients and controls.

Genomic DNA templated the TCR beta VDJ and CDR3 profiling. A single record per CDR3 protein comes from TCRdb applying MiXCR to the reads. This table has around 150,000 distinct CDR3 sequences, about 64% appearing once. This clonotype was observed a single time. The antigen remains undetermined. For sequencing, patients were chosen who had shown expansion of CD8+CD57+ cells by flow cytometry. Severe acquired aplastic anemia was present in all patients. The material sequenced was sorted CD4+, CD8+, or CD8+CD57+ T cells (not recorded which) from PBMCs. The clonotype was recovered from a human donor with aplastic anemia.

The CDR3 coding sequence is TGTGCCAGCAGCTTAGTCAAGACTAATAATTCACCCCTCCACTTT. Its translation: CASSLVKTNNSPLHF. The chain recombines TRBV7-2 with TRBJ1-6; no clear D. The CDR3 covers 15 residues. V was cut by 1 base and J by 5 bases, with 9 bases left in between. The germline CDR1 and CDR2 sequences are SGHTA and FQGNSA.